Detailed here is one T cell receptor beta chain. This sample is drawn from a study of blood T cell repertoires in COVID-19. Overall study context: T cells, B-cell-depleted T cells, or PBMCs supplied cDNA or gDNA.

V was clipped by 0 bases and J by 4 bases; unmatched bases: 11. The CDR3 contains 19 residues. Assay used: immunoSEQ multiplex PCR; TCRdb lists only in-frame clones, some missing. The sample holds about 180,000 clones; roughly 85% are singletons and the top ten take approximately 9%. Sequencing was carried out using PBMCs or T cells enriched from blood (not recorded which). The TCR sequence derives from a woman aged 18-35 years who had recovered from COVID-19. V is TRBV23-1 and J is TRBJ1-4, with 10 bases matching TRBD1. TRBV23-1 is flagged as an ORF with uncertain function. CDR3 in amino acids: CASSQSRRGQGTNNEKLFF. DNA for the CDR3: TGCGCCAGCAGTCAATCTAGGAGGGGACAGGGGACCAATAATGAAAAACTGTTTTTT.